One T cell receptor (beta chain) is described in this entry. This clonotype was recorded a few times. No antigen is known for it. No qualities accompany the bases; no much larger clone lies one base away. The junction shows trimming of 1 base on V and 5 bases on J, and the gene matches do not reach 4 bases of it. Per the germline V gene, SGHDN is the CDR1 and FVKESK is the CDR2. The CDR3 starts with the cysteine, ends with the phenylalanine, and has 14 residues. Of all the DNA, just the CDR3 is kept, 42 bases in frame from base 1. Libraries of naive CD8 T cells were generated from roughly 20,000 to 1,000,000 sorted cells, with 10%, 30% or 50% of the purified RNA used. Naive CD8 T cells, defined as CD8+CD4-CCR7+CD45RA+, were FACS-sorted into RLT Plus buffer on a BD FACSAria II. Detection sensitivity was tested by spiking Jurkat RNA equal to about eleven TCR copies' worth into samples containing 20,000-1,000,000 naive CD8 T cells. CD8 T cells were enriched with RosetteSep CD8+ T Cell Enrichment Cocktail and Ficoll-Paque, followed by ACK red cell lysis.

The data derive from a study of molecular identifiers for immune sequencing clone quantification (dated by TCRdb to about 2018). Background for the entire study: In a replicate experiment, RNA from roughly 21,000 or 96,000 naive CD8 T cells was split into five aliquots, four of which were sequenced. The study was a methods study using CD8 T cells to benchmark molecular-identifier clustering-based TCR repertoire sequencing (MIDCIRS) and TCR RNA copy counting.

The method behind the library was PCR. The instrument was a NextSeq 500. Bulk TCR libraries were generated as previously described, with the TCR primers listed in Table S5 used. Purification of total RNA was performed with the Qiagen AllPrep DNA/RNA kit. Before any analysis, reads coming from multiple sequencing runs of the same library were combined into one pool. In the authors' own workflow: Reads were retained only if their TCR constant sequence matched exactly, and those retained reads were trimmed to 150 nt and grouped according to their 12-nt molecular barcodes. Reads inside each barcode group were sub-clustered using a 15% Levenshtein threshold, and a quality-weighted consensus sequence was constructed for each RNA molecule. Non-functional sequences were discarded, and so were lower-count sequences lying one edit away from another sequence. Barcode sub-clusters with fewer than 20% of the maximum read count were removed, based on fitting two negative binomial distributions. TCRdb took the public reads, trimmed them with fastp at Q25, ran MiXCR for clone calling and kept in-frame beta chains. Entries are consolidated by CDR3 protein sequence, retaining the most common genes and DNA. TCRdb, not the authors, supplied the V and J calls. Within this sample are some 320,000 distinct CDR3 sequences, with 24% of them counted one time only. The ten most abundant clones make up 0.7% to 0.95% of the sample.

Broader findings and caveats from the paper: In CMV-specific effector cells, over 99% of molecules were held by clones above 20 RNA copies, whereas under 1% of molecules were held by such clones in naive cells. Modeling indicated about three TCR RNA copies recovered per cell, compared with roughly 9.7 by digital PCR, which implies a capture efficiency of approximately 30%. When barcode sub-clustering was not used, chimeric consensus sequences inflated TCR diversity, with chimeras reaching as high as 47%. Highly expanded clone sizes could be underestimated because identical TCR molecules may share a barcode. Spiked-in Jurkat TCR RNA equivalent to a single cell was reported to be detectable even among 980,000 or so naive CD8 T cells. Spiked-in Jurkat TCR RNA (about 10 copies' worth), which is not part of the donor repertoire, was contained in the naive libraries.

Sequenced input: naive CD8+ T cells from blood, with Jurkat cell RNA spiked in. The cell subset or site label for this specimen denotes: FACS-sorted CD8+CD4-CCR7+CD45RA+ naive T cells. This sequence uses TRBV14 and TRBJ2-7; TRBD2 agrees with 8 junctional bases. The clonotype originates from a human donor in good health. Some libraries in this study had Jurkat cell RNA spiked in. The CDR3 region: CASSQAGGPHEQYF. The base sequence is TGTGCCAGCAGCCAAGCGGGAGGGCCCCACGAGCAGTACTTC. When the CDR3 is completed using the reference TRBV14 and TRBJ2-7 genes on either side, the full variable domain is EAGVTQFPSHSVIEKGQTVTLRCDPISGHDNLYWYRRVMGKEIKFLLHFVKESKQDESGMPNNRFLAERTGGTYSTLKVQPAELEDSGVYFCASSQAGGPHEQYFGPGTRLTVT.